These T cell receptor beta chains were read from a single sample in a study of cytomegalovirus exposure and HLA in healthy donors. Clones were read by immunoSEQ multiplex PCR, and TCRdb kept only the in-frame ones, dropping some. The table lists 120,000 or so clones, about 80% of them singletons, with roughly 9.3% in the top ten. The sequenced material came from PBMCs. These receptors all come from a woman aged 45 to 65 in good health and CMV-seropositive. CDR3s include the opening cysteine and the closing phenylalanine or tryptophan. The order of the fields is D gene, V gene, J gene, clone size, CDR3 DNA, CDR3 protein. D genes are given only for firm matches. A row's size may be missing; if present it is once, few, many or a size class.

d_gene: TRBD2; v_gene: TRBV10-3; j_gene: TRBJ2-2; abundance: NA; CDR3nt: TGTGCCATCAGCCCGGGACTAGCGGACACCGGGGAGCTGTTTTTT; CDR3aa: CAISPGLADTGELFF
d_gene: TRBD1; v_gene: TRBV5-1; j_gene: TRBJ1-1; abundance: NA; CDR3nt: TGCGCCAGCAGCTTTTGGCAGGGGGGCACTGAAGCTTTCTTT; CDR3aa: CASSFWQGGTEAFF
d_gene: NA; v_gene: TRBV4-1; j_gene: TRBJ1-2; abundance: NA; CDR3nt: TGCGCCAGCAGCCAAGGGTTCGCAGGGGAAAGCTATGGCTACACCTTC; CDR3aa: CASSQGFAGESYGYTF
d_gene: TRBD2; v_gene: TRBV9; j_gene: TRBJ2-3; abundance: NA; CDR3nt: TGTGCCAGCAGCGTAGGGGCGGGGACTAGGACAGATACGCAGTATTTT; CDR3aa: CASSVGAGTRTDTQYF
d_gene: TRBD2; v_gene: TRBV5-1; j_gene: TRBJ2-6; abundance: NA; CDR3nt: TGCGCCAGCTTAGCGGGGGGATCCTCTGGGGCCAACGTCCTGACTTTC; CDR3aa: CASLAGGSSGANVLTF
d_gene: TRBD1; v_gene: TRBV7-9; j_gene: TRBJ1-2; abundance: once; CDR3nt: TGTGCCAGCAGCACGGGACAGGGATTTAACTATGGCTACACCTTC; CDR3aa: CASSTGQGFNYGYTF
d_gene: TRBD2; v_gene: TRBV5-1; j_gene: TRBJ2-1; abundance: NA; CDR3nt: TGCGCCAGCACTCTCCTAGCGGGGGGCCACAATGAGCAGTTCTTC; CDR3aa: CASTLLAGGHNEQFF
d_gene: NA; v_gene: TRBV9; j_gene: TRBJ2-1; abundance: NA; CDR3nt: TGTGCCAGCAGCGTAGCATCCTCCTACAATGAGCAGTTCTTC; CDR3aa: CASSVASSYNEQFF
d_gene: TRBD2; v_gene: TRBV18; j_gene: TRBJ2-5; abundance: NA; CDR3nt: TGTGCCAGCTCACCACGTTGGCTAGCGGGAGGGAACCAAGAGACCCAGTACTTC; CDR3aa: CASSPRWLAGGNQETQYF
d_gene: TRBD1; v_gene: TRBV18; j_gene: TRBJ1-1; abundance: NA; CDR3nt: TGTGCCAGCTCACCACGCCCCCAGGGGGGAACTGAAGCTTTCTTT; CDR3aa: CASSPRPQGGTEAFF
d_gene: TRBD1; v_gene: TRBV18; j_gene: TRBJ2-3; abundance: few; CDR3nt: TGTGCCAGCTCACCTACCGGGACAGGCTTTGATACGCAGTATTTT; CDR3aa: CASSPTGTGFDTQYF
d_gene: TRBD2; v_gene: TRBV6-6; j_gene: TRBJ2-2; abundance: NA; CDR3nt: TGTGCCAGCAGGGGCGGGAGAGTGAACACCGGGGAGCTGTTTTTT; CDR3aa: CASRGGRVNTGELFF
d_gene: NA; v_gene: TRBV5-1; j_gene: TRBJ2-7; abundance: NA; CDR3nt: TGCGCCAGCAGCTTCGGACGGGACTCCTTTCCCGAGCAGTACTTC; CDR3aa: CASSFGRDSFPEQYF
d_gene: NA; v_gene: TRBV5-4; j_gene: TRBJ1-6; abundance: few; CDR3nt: TGTGCCAGCAGTTCGGGACTCTCGGCAACCTCACCCCTCCACTTT; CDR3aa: CASSSGLSATSPLHF
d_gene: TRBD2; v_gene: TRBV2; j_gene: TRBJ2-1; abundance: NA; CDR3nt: TGTGCCAGCAGTGAAGGACTAGCGGGAGACCCCAATGAGCAGTTCTTC; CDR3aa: CASSEGLAGDPNEQFF
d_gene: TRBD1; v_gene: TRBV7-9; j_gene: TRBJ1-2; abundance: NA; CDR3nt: TGTGCCAGCAGCCTTAAGGCGGGACAGGGTTTGCGGGTCACCTTC; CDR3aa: CASSLKAGQGLRVTF
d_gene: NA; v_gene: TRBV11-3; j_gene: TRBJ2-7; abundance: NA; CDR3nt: TGTGCCAGCAGCTCGGGTGTAAGCTACGAGCAGTACTTC; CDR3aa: CASSSGVSYEQYF
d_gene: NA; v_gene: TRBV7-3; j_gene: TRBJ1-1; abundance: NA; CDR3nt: TGTGCCAGCAGCTCCAGGATGAACACTGAAGCTTTCTTT; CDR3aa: CASSSRMNTEAFF
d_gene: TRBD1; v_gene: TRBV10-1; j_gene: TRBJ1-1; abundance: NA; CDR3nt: TGCGCCAGCAGCACATCCTTGACAGGGAGTGCTGAAGCTTTCTTT; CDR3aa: CASSTSLTGSAEAFF
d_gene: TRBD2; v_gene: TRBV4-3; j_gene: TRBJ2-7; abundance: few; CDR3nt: TGCGCCAGCAGCCAACGGCCTAGCGGGAACTCCTACGAGCAGTACTTC; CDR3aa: CASSQRPSGNSYEQYF